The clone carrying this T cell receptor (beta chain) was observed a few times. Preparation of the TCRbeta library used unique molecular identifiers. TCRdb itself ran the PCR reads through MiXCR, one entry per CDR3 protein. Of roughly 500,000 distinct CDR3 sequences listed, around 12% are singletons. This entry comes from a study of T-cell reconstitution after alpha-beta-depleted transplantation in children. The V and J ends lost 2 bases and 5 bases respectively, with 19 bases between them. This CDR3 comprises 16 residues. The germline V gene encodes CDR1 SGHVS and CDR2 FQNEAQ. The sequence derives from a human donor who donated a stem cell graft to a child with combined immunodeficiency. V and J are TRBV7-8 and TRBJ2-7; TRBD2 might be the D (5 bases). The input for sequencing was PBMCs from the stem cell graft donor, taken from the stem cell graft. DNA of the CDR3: TGTGCCAGCAGCTTACCATCGGACTCAGGAGGCGACGAGCAGTACTTC. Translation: CASSLPSDSGGDEQYF. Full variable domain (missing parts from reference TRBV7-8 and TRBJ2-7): GAGVSQSPRYKVAKRGQDVALRCDPISGHVSLFWYQQALGQGPEFLTYFQNEAQLDKSGLPSDRFFAERPEGSVSTLKIQRTQQEDSAVYLCASSLPSDSGGDEQYFGPGTRLTVT.